The 19 T cell receptor beta chains below all came from one sample that was sequenced in a study of control samples from healthy donors and cancer patients. The protocol was immunoSEQ multiplex PCR, while the TCRdb copy is restricted to in-frame clones and leaves out a portion. The sample contains more than 100,000 clones, 85% to 90% of which appear only once. Sequencing was carried out using PBMCs. Source of these receptors: a man aged 50-60 years with head and neck cancer.

The V and J genes are TRBV4-2 and TRBJ1-2; 7 nucleotides agree with TRBD1. This CDR3 spans 17 amino acids. The germline V gene has CDR1 LGHNA and CDR2 YNFKEQ. V shed 2 bases, J shed 3 bases, and the junction held 12 bases outside the gene matches. DNA of the CDR3: TGTGCCAGCAGCCAACGATACCCCACAGGGGAGGACTATGGCTACACCTTC. This gives the protein CASSQRYPTGEDYGYTF.

The chain uses TRBV4-1 and TRBJ2-7, with D possibly being TRBD2 (6 bases). CDR1 is MGHRA and CDR2 is YSYEKL in the germline V gene. The ends were cut back, 2 bases at V and 9 bases at J, with 14 bases in the middle. The CDR3 runs 13 residues. CDR3 loop: CASSQSGVFGQYF. DNA of the CDR3: TGCGCCAGCAGCCAATCGGGGGTCTTCGGGCAGTACTTC.

The chain uses TRBV7-2 and TRBJ2-3; TRBD2 aligns across 12 bases. V gave up 5 bases and J gave up 4 bases; unmatched junction bases: 4. CDR3 size: 15 residues. Germline V gives CDR1 SGHTA, CDR2 FQGNSA. The CDR3 DNA reads TGTGCCAGCAGCGGACTAGCGGGATTATCAGATACGCAGTATTTT. It codes for CASSGLAGLSDTQYF.

The chain couples TRBV11-3 to TRBJ2-1; D not certain. CDR1 is SGHNT and CDR2 is YENEEA in the germline V gene. Trimming shortened V by 5 bases and J by 8 bases, and 13 bases separated the two germline ends. The CDR3 totals 13 residues. The CDR3 here is CASSPGRVHEQFF. CDR3 bases: TGTGCCAGCAGCCCGGGTAGGGTGCATGAGCAGTTCTTC.

The V gene is TRBV2, the J gene TRBJ2-3; D call uncertain. The germline CDR1 and CDR2 sequences are SNHLY and FYNNEI. CDR3 length: 14 amino acids. Deletions cut 7 bases from V and 6 bases from J, with 17 bases between. CDR3 bases: TGTGCCAGCACCGACAAGGAAGAAAGGGATACGCAGTATTTT. It yields the protein CASTDKEERDTQYF.

The gene calls are TRBV3-1 (or the pseudogene TRBV3-2) and TRBJ2-7; D may correspond to TRBD1 or TRBD2 (5 bases each). Germline CDR1 LGHDT, CDR2 YNNKEL (reference sequence). V was shortened by 4 bases and J by 0 bases, with 16 bases between the two germline ends. The CDR3 length is 16 residues. The CDR3 DNA reads TGTGCCAGCAGCCGAACGGGGCCCACTAGCTCCTACGAGCAGTACTTC. Translated, it gives CASSRTGPTSSYEQYF.

V gene TRBV29-1 combines with J gene TRBJ1-1; TRBD1 agrees at 7 bases. The junction had 8 bases not matched to a gene; V was cut back by 6 bases and J by 4 bases. The length of the CDR3 is 13 residues. Looked up from germline, CDR1 is SQVTM and CDR2 is ANQGSEA. The DNA of the CDR3 is TGCAGCGTCCGAGGACAGGTCGGCACTGAAGCTTTCTTT. As protein: CSVRGQVGTEAFF.

The chain employs TRBV5-1 and TRBJ2-7; 14 bases are a match to TRBD2. The CDR3 extends over 14 amino acids. J gave up 4 bases and V 6 bases, and 3 bases lay outside the gene matches. Per germline, CDR1 SGHRS and CDR2 YFSETQ. In DNA form, the CDR3 reads TGCGCCAGCAAGCGACTAGCGGGAGGGTACGAGCAGTACTTC. It encodes CASKRLAGGYEQYF.

The rearrangement joins TRBV10-2 to TRBJ1-4, with 9 nucleotides matching TRBD1. V was clipped by 3 bases and J by 8 bases; unmatched bases: 10. The CDR3 spans 16 residues. The germline V gene has CDR1 WSHSY and CDR2 SAAADI. The CDR3 sequence is CASSDPTRTGVEKLFF. CDR3 DNA: TGCGCCAGCAGTGACCCAACCCGGACAGGGGTAGAAAAACTGTTTTTT.

The genes are TRBV5-1 and TRBJ2-5; 11 nucleotides line up with TRBD2. Germline loops: CDR1 SGHRS, CDR2 YFSETQ. V shed 0 bases, J shed 2 bases, and the junction held 3 bases outside the gene matches. The CDR3 extends over 16 amino acids. The CDR3, as DNA: TGCGCCAGCAGCTTGGGACTAGCGGGACTACAAGAGACCCAGTACTTC. Translated: CASSLGLAGLQETQYF.

This chain joins TRBV5-1 and TRBJ2-7, with D perhaps TRBD2 (6 bases). Trimming took off 3 bases at V and 3 bases at J, with 22 bases between the two ends. The germline V gene encodes CDR1 SGHRS and CDR2 YFSETQ. The CDR3 loop spans 17 amino acids. CDR3: CASSSLPGTYRDYEQYF. CDR3 DNA sequence: TGCGCCAGCAGCTCACTACCCGGGACTTATCGGGACTACGAGCAGTACTTC.

This rearrangement joins TRBV9 to TRBJ2-7; possibly TRBD1 or TRBD2 for D (5 bases each). The CDR3 is 16 amino acids. Germline CDR1 and CDR2: SGDLS and YYNGEE. Trimming removed 1 base from V and 9 bases from J, with 23 bases in between. In DNA form, the CDR3 reads TGTGCCAGCAGCGTAAGTCAAACTAGGGGCCCGGCAGGGCAGTACTTC. Residues: CASSVSQTRGPAGQYF.

This chain uses TRBV19 with TRBJ2-7; 8 bases match TRBD2. The CDR3 has 15 residues. Germline values: CDR1 LNHDA, CDR2 SQIVND (reference sequence). Trimming took 6 bases from V and 5 from J; bases not matched to a gene: 12. The DNA for the CDR3 is TGTGCCAGTAGCCCCGGGACTAGTCTGGGGCACGAGCAGTACTTC. Amino acids: CASSPGTSLGHEQYF.

V is TRBV27 and J is TRBJ2-3; D tentatively reads TRBD1 or TRBD2 (5 bases each). The V end was cut by 8 bases, the J end by 9 bases, with 24 bases between. CDR1 and CDR2 from the germline V gene are MNHEY and SMNVEV (reference sequence). The CDR3 runs 15 residues. The CDR3 loop reads CASGRGTDRELTQYF. CDR3 sequence (DNA): TGTGCCAGCGGTCGTGGGACGGATCGTGAGTTGACGCAGTATTTT.

The rearrangement uses TRBV2 and TRBJ2-2; D uncertain. The length of the CDR3 is 12 residues. The V end lost 6 bases, the J end lost 10 bases, and 12 bases lay between the germline ends. Germline values: CDR1 SNHLY, CDR2 FYNNEI. The CDR3 here is CASRIQLEELFF. For the CDR3, the DNA is TGTGCCAGCAGAATACAGCTCGAGGAGCTGTTTTTT.

To note about this clone: Other DNA variants within this sample encode the same CDR3. This chain joins TRBV9 and TRBJ1-2; D perhaps matches TRBD1 (5 bases). V lost 0 bases and J lost 5, with 11 bases in between. Looked up from germline, CDR1 is SGDLS and CDR2 is YYNGEE. This CDR3 is built from 14 residues. The CDR3 DNA sequence: TGTGCCAGCAGCGTAGACGGCGAGGGGTATGGCTACACCTTC. Translating it yields CASSVDGEGYGYTF.

CDR3 residues: CASSIQLYGATNEKLFF. In DNA form, the CDR3 reads TGTGCCAGCAGCATCCAATTGTACGGGGCAACTAATGAAAAACTGTTTTTT. The chain combines TRBV21-1 with TRBJ1-4. TRBV21-1 is a pseudogene. This CDR3 region has 17 residues.

This clone was detected ten times or more. In DNA, the CDR3 is TGCAGTGCGGGGGGCCCTCTCGAGCAGTACTTC. It yields the protein CSAGGPLEQYF. The rearrangement links TRBV20-1 to TRBJ2-7, with D perhaps being TRBD1 or TRBD2 (6 bases each). Trimming left V 6 bases short and J 6 bases short, with 12 bases between. The CDR3 is 11 amino acids. Germline-derived CDR1 and CDR2 are DFQATT and SNEGSKA (reference sequence).

The gene calls are TRBV7-7 and TRBJ2-2, with TRBD1 as a possible D gene (6 bases). V was shortened by 2 bases and J by 6 bases, with 10 bases between the two germline ends. CDR1 SSHAT and CDR2 FNYEAQ come from the germline V gene (reference sequence). CDR3 size: 14 residues. The CDR3 loop is CASSLQGRPGELFF. The CDR3 DNA follows: TGTGCCAGCAGCTTACAGGGGCGTCCCGGGGAGCTGTTTTTT.